The source of this TCR beta chain is a study of T cell clusters in autoimmune cytopenias. Germline V gives CDR1 LNHDA, CDR2 SQIVND (reference sequence). The CDR3 totals 15 residues. Each sample's input was 200 to 250 ng genomic DNA, 38,000 or so genome equivalents. One tube held mixed TRB-A and TRB-B primer pools for touch-down PCR. TCRdb re-called the multiplex PCR reads; one entry per CDR3 protein, DNA not given. Its table records around 7,200 distinct CDR3 sequences. This sample also appeared in a second study, on T cell repertoires in aging, cancer and after chemotherapy.

The TCR originated in a human donor in good health. The rearrangement joins TRBV19 to TRBJ1-5; no DNA is available, so the TRBD1 call from TCRdb remains unchecked. The sequencing input was peripheral blood. CDR3 protein: CASSMRDRGNQPQHF. The full variable domain, with the rest looked up from reference TRBV19 and TRBJ1-5, is DGGITQSPKYLFRKEGQNVTLSCEQNLNHDAMYWYRQDPGQGLRLIYYSQIVNDFQKGDIAEGYSVSREKKESFPLTVTSAQKNPTAFYLCASSMRDRGNQPQHFGDGTRLSIL.